A single sample is the source of the 27 T cell receptor beta chains below, sequenced in a study of vaccination and CD4 T cells after COVID-19. As to time point: late sampling 161 to 241 days after vaccination in three convalescent patients. TCRdb processed the PCR reads anew with MiXCR; each CDR3 protein has one entry. This table holds around 31,000 distinct CDR3 sequences, more than 40% found once. This specimen was CD4+ T cells from blood, taken about 7 months after SARS-CoV-2 vaccination. These receptors were obtained from a human donor who had recovered from COVID-19.

This clonotype was picked up a small number of times. The V and J genes are TRBV6-1 and TRBJ2-7, with D tentatively TRBD2 (6 bases). The germline V and J ends were trimmed by 6 bases and 0 bases, with 15 bases remaining between them. Germline CDR1 reads MNHNS; CDR2 reads SASEGT. The CDR3 covers 15 residues. The CDR3 region is CASSYISGSSYEQYF. CDR3 nucleotide sequence: TGTGCCAGCAGCTATATTAGCGGTTCCTCCTACGAGCAGTACTTC.

The chain is built from TRBV24-1 and TRBJ2-1; 9 bases line up with TRBD1. Germline CDR1 is KGHDR and CDR2 is SFDVKD. This CDR3 has 14 amino acids. Trimming took 9 bases from V and 6 from J; bases not matched to a gene: 8. The CDR3 DNA reads as TGTGCCACCGCCGTGGGACAGGGTTTCAATGAGCAGTTCTTC. Translating it yields CATAVGQGFNEQFF.

This chain uses TRBV15 with TRBJ1-4; D perhaps matches TRBD1 (5 bases). CDR1 and CDR2 from the germline V gene are LNHNV and YYDKDF (reference sequence). CDR3 length equals 14 residues. V lost 9 bases and J 0 bases, leaving 11 bases between the germline ends. The CDR3 loop reads CATKRGATNEKLFF. CDR3 nucleotides: TGTGCCACTAAACGGGGGGCAACTAATGAAAAACTGTTTTTT.

This clonotype came up a few times. This chain's CDR3 is CASSAREDEQYF. The CDR3 DNA is TGTGCCAGCAGTGCACGGGAGGACGAGCAGTACTTC. The chain employs TRBV6-1 and TRBJ2-7; 7 bases match TRBD2. J was trimmed by 5 bases and V by 4 bases; bases with no gene match: 2. Germline CDR1 MNHNS, CDR2 SASEGT. The CDR3 contains 12 residues.

The rearrangement uses TRBV12-3 or TRBV12-4 and TRBJ1-5; D call uncertain. The germline V and J ends were trimmed by 6 bases and 0 bases, with 12 bases remaining between them. The CDR3 has 15 residues. Written as DNA, the CDR3 is TGTGCCAGCAGACAGAGGACGGATAGCAATCAGCCCCAGCATTTT. It codes for CASRQRTDSNQPQHF.

This clonotype has only a few counts. The chain links TRBV28 to TRBJ1-2, with D unclear. V was cut by 6 bases and J by 13 bases, with 15 bases left in between. Per germline, CDR1 MDHEN and CDR2 SYDVKM. The CDR3 is made up of 11 amino acids. CDR3 DNA sequence: TGTGCCAGCAGCTTCTTGGACGTTAGCACCTTC. Translated, it gives CASSFLDVSTF.

This clonotype has more than one count but fewer than ten. The chain links TRBV28 to TRBJ2-1; no clear D. From germline, CDR1 is MDHEN and CDR2 SYDVKM. With 7 bases removed from V and 5 bases from J, the gap between germline ends came to 9 bases. The CDR3 totals 12 residues. This CDR3 reads CASNIRDNEQFF. The CDR3 DNA follows: TGTGCCAGCAACATCCGGGACAATGAGCAGTTCTTC.

To note about this clonotype: A read error may produce the germline difference seen at one junction end. This chain connects TRBV18 to TRBJ2-4; TRBD1 might be the D (5 bases). From germline, CDR1 is KGHSH and CDR2 LQKENI. The CDR3 runs 13 residues. CDR3 amino acids: CASSSPTVNIQCF. For the CDR3, the DNA is TGTGCCAGCTCCTCCCCGACAGTAAACATTCAGTGCTTC.

The CDR3 here is CASSPQGFNSPLHF. The DNA for the CDR3 is TGTGCCAGCAGTCCACAGGGGTTTAATTCACCCCTCCACTTT. V is TRBV6-1 and J is TRBJ1-6; 7 bases are shared with TRBD1. The CDR3 consists of 14 residues. Germline CDR1 and CDR2: MNHNS and SASEGT. J was trimmed by 6 bases and V by 5 bases; bases with no gene match: 4.

The rearrangement links TRBV19 to TRBJ2-5, with D possibly being TRBD1 (6 bases). In germline, CDR1 is LNHDA, CDR2 SQIVND (reference sequence). Trimming removed 5 bases from V and 5 bases from J, with 21 bases in between. The CDR3 contains 16 residues. CDR3 nucleotide sequence: TGTGCCAGTAGTCCCGTGGGGACACCCGGGTGGGAGACCCAGTACTTC. Protein product: CASSPVGTPGWETQYF. Full variable domain (missing parts from reference TRBV19 and TRBJ2-5): DGGITQSPKYLFRKEGQNVTLSCEQNLNHDAMYWYRQDPGQGLRLIYYSQIVNDFQKGDIAEGYSVSREKKESFPLTVTSAQKNPTAFYLCASSPVGTPGWETQYFGPGTRLLVL.

The genes are TRBV5-1 and TRBJ2-1; 7 nucleotides agree with TRBD2. Unmatched junction bases numbered 5, after V lost 2 bases and J lost 6 bases. The CDR3 is 14 amino acids. Germline loops: CDR1 SGHRS, CDR2 YFSETQ. CDR3 sequence: CASSFGGSSNEQFF. The CDR3 DNA sequence: TGCGCCAGCAGCTTTGGCGGGAGCAGCAATGAGCAGTTCTTC.

The table lists this clonotype with a few counts. The chain has TRBV28 and TRBJ1-2; no firm D call. Between the trimmed V and J ends, which lost 6 bases and 4 bases, there was a span of 6 bases. The CDR3 has 11 residues. The germline CDR1 and CDR2 sequences are MDHEN and SYDVKM. The CDR3 loop is CASSPGYGYTF. The CDR3 nucleotides read TGTGCCAGCAGCCCGGGCTATGGCTACACCTTC.

The chain carries TRBV28 and TRBJ2-2, with D unresolved. V was trimmed by 2 bases and J by 3 bases, leaving 10 bases between them. This CDR3 has 15 residues. Looked up from germline, CDR1 is MDHEN and CDR2 is SYDVKM. CDR3 coding DNA: TGTGCCAGCAGTTTACCCCTATCCTACACCGGGGAGCTGTTTTTT. It translates to CASSLPLSYTGELFF.

The chain joins TRBV20-1 to TRBJ1-3; 7 nucleotides agree with TRBD1. The CDR3 sequence is 14 residues long. The V segment lost 2 bases and the J segment 2 bases; nucleotides outside the gene matches: 3. CDR1 is DFQATT and CDR2 is SNEGSKA in the germline V gene (reference sequence). The CDR3 nucleotides are TGCAGTGCTAGAAGGCAGGGGGCTGGAAACACCATATATTTT. This encodes CSARRQGAGNTIYF.

This clonotype was counted only a few times. The V gene is TRBV7-2, the J gene TRBJ1-5, with unresolved D. The ends were cut back, 4 bases at V and 1 base at J, with 5 bases in the middle. Germline lookup yields CDR1 SGHTA and CDR2 FQGNSA. The CDR3 is 13 residues long. The CDR3 bases are TGTGCCAGCAGCTCAGACAGCAATCAGCCCCAGCATTTT. Its translation is CASSSDSNQPQHF. Full variable domain (rest looked up from reference TRBV7-2 and TRBJ1-5): GAGVSQSPSNKVTEKGKDVELRCDPISGHTALYWYRQSLGQGLEFLIYFQGNSAPDKSGLPSDRFSAERTGGSVSTLTIQRTQQEDSAVYLCASSSDSNQPQHFGDGTRLSIL.

V usage is TRBV2 and J usage is TRBJ2-7; D unresolved. Germline CDR1 and CDR2: SNHLY and FYNNEI. The germline V and J ends were trimmed by 4 bases and 0 bases, with 7 bases remaining between them. This CDR3 has 13 residues. CDR3 DNA sequence: TGTGCCAGCAGTGGCCACAGCTCCTACGAGCAGTACTTC. Translated, it gives CASSGHSSYEQYF.

The V gene is TRBV19, the J gene TRBJ1-2, with D possibly TRBD1 on 6 matching bases. Deletions cut 2 bases from V and 6 bases from J, with 10 bases between. This CDR3 spans 13 amino acids. CDR1 is LNHDA, CDR2 SQIVND, per germline (reference sequence). The CDR3 is CASSITGRDGYTF. CDR3 DNA sequence: TGTGCCAGTAGTATAACAGGGAGGGATGGCTACACCTTC. The full variable domain, its missing parts supplied by reference TRBV19 and TRBJ1-2, is DGGITQSPKYLFRKEGQNVTLSCEQNLNHDAMYWYRQDPGQGLRLIYYSQIVNDFQKGDIAEGYSVSREKKESFPLTVTSAQKNPTAFYLCASSITGRDGYTFGSGTRLTVV.

This clonotype was detected a few times. V and J are TRBV20-1 and TRBJ2-5; 12 nucleotides line up with TRBD2. Trimming at V came to 0 bases and at J to 4 bases, leaving 6 bases not matched to a gene. CDR1 DFQATT and CDR2 SNEGSKA come from the germline V gene (reference sequence). The length of the CDR3 is 16 residues. The DNA of the CDR3 is TGCAGTGCTAGAGAGTACCTAGCGGGAGGGGGAGAGACCCAGTACTTC. It encodes CSAREYLAGGGETQYF.

This clonotype was recorded a few times. This chain uses TRBV7-8 with TRBJ1-6; 7 bases line up with TRBD1. This CDR3 has 19 residues. From germline, CDR1 is SGHVS and CDR2 FQNEAQ. After removal of 2 bases from V and 4 bases from J, the junction contained 14 bases not matched to a gene. The chain's CDR3 is CASSLIIRDRKPYNSPLHF. The CDR3 bases are TGTGCCAGCAGCTTAATTATTAGGGACAGAAAGCCGTATAATTCACCCCTCCACTTT.

This clonotype has a handful of counts. CDR3 region: CASSPTSGRALGETQYF. Here the CDR3 DNA reads TGTGCCAGCAGTCCGACTAGCGGGAGGGCTTTAGGAGAGACCCAGTACTTC. V is TRBV27 and J is TRBJ2-5; 14 bases line up with TRBD2. The CDR3 is 17 amino acids. Trimming at V came to 5 bases and at J to 4 bases, leaving 9 bases not matched to a gene. Germline V gene sequence: CDR1 MNHEY, CDR2 SMNVEV (reference sequence).

This clonotype was recorded a few times. The rearrangement uses TRBV7-9 and TRBJ2-7, with D possibly being TRBD2 (5 bases). Germline assignment: CDR1 SEHNR and CDR2 FQNEAQ (reference sequence). V lost 5 bases and J 3 bases, leaving 8 bases between the germline ends. CDR3 size: 12 residues. The CDR3 DNA sequence: TGTGCCAGCAGCGTAGACTACTACGAGCAGTACTTC. This sequence encodes CASSVDYYEQYF.

The sample holds a few counts of this clonotype. The gene calls are TRBV19 and TRBJ2-3; 11 nucleotides line up with TRBD1. The CDR3 has 16 amino acids. The V gene end was trimmed by 6 bases and the J gene end by 4 bases; junction bases not matched to a gene: 9. The germline V gene encodes CDR1 LNHDA and CDR2 SQIVND (reference sequence). This CDR3 reads CASSPERTGGPDTQYF. The CDR3 bases are TGTGCCAGTAGCCCCGAACGGACAGGGGGCCCAGATACGCAGTATTTT. The full variable domain, with the rest looked up from reference TRBV19 and TRBJ2-3, is DGGITQSPKYLFRKEGQNVTLSCEQNLNHDAMYWYRQDPGQGLRLIYYSQIVNDFQKGDIAEGYSVSREKKESFPLTVTSAQKNPTAFYLCASSPERTGGPDTQYFGPGTRLTVL.

The genes are TRBV28 and TRBJ2-7, with 10 bases identical to TRBD2. Germline V gene sequence: CDR1 MDHEN, CDR2 SYDVKM. J was trimmed by 4 bases and V by 1 base; bases with no gene match: 7. CDR3 length equals 16 residues. Written as DNA, the CDR3 is TGTGCCAGCAGTTTATACCTGACTAGCGGGCGATACGAGCAGTACTTC. It translates to CASSLYLTSGRYEQYF.

This chain connects TRBV7-9 to TRBJ2-3, with unresolved D. With 5 bases removed from V and 2 bases from J, the gap between germline ends came to 14 bases. The CDR3 loop spans 15 amino acids. Per the germline V gene, CDR1 is SEHNR and CDR2 is FQNEAQ (reference sequence). The CDR3 is CASSSAPSLTDTQYF. Here the CDR3 DNA reads TGTGCCAGCAGCAGCGCTCCTAGTCTCACAGATACGCAGTATTTT.

This sequence joins TRBV6-5 and TRBJ1-1, with D unclear. The CDR3 spans 13 residues. V was cut by 0 bases and J by 4 bases, with 6 bases left in between. Per the germline V gene, CDR1 is MNHEY and CDR2 is SVGAGI. For the CDR3, the DNA is TGTGCCAGCAGTTACTCGTTAAGCACTGAAGCTTTCTTT. Translated: CASSYSLSTEAFF.

The sample holds a few counts of this clonotype. The CDR3 coding sequence is TGCAGTGCTAGGAGGACTCGGACCCGCGCCACAGATACGCAGTATTTT. Protein product: CSARRTRTRATDTQYF. J is TRBJ2-3 and V is TRBV20-1, with D maybe TRBD2 (5 bases). Trimming pared 3 bases from V and 2 bases from J, leaving 18 bases between. The CDR3 covers 16 residues. The V gene's germline CDR1 is DFQATT and CDR2 SNEGSKA (reference sequence).

The rearrangement links TRBV20-1 to TRBJ1-5; D unclear. Germline V gene data show CDR1 as DFQATT and CDR2 as SNEGSKA (reference sequence). The CDR3 covers 15 residues. V was pared by 3 bases and J by 0 bases, with 12 bases between. CDR3 nucleotide sequence: TGCAGTGCTAGCAAAGGTGGTTATAGCAATCAGCCCCAGCATTTT. Translating it yields CSASKGGYSNQPQHF.